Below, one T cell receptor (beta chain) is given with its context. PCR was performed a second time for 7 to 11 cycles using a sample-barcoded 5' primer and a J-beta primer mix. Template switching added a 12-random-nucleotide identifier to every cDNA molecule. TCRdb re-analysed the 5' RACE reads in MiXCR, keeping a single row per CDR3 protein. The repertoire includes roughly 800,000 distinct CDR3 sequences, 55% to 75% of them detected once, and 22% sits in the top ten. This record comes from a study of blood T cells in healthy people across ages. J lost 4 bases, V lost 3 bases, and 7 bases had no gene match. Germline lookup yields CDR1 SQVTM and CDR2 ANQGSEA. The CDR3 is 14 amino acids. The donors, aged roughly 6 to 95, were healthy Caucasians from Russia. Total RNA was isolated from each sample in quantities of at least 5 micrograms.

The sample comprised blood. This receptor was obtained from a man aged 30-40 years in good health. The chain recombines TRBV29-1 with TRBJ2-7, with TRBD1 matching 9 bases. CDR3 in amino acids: CSVEGGQGTYEQYF. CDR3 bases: TGCAGCGTTGAGGGTGGACAGGGGACTTACGAGCAGTACTTC.